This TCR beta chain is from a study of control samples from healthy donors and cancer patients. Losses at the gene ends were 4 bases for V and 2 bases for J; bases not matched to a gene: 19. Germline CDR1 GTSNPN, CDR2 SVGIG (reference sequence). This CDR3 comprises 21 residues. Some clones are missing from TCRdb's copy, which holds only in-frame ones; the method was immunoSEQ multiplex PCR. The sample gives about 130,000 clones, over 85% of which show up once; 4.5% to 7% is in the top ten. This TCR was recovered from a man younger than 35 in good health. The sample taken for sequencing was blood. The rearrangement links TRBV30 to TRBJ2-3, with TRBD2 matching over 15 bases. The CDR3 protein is CAWTLRKGLAGGPTFTDTQYF. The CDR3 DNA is TGTGCCTGGACCTTAAGGAAGGGACTAGCGGGGGGCCCAACTTTCACAGATACGCAGTATTTT.